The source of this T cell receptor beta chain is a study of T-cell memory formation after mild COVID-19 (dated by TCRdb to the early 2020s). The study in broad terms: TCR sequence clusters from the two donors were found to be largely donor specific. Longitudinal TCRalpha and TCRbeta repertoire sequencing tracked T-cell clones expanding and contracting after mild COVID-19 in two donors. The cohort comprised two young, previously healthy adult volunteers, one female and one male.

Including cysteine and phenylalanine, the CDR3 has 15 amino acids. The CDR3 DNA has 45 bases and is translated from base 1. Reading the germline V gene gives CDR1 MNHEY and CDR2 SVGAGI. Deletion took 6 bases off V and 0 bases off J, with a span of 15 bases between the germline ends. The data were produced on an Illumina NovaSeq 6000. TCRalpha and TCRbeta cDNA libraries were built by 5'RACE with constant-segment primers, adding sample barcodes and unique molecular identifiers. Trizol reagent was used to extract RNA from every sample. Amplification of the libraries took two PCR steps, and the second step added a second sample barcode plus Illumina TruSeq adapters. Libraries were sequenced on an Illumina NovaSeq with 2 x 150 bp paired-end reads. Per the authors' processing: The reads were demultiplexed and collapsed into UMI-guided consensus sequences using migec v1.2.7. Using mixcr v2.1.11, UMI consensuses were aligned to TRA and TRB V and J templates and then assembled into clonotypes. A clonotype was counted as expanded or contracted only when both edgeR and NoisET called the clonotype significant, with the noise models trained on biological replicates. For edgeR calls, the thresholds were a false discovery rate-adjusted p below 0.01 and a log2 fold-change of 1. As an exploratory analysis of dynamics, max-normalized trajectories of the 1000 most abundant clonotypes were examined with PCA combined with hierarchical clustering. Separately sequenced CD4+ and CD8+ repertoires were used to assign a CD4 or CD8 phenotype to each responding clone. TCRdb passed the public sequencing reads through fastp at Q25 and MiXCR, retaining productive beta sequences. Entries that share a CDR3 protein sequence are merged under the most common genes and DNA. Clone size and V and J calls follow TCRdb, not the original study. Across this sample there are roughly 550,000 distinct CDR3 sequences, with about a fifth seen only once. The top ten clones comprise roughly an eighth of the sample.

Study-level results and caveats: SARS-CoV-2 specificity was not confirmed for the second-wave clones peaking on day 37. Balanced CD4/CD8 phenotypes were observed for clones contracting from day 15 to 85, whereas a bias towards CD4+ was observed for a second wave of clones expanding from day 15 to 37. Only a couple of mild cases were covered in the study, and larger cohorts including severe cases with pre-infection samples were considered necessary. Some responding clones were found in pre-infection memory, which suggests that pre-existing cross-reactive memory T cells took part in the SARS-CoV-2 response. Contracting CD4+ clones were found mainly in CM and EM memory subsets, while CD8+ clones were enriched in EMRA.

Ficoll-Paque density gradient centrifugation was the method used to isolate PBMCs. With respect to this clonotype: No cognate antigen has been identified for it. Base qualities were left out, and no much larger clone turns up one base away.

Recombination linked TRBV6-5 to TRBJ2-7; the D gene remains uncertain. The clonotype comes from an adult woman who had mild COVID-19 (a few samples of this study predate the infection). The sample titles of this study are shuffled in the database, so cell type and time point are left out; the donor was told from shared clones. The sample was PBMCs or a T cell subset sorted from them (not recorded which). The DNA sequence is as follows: TGTGCCAGCAGAGACCAGTTGGGGAACTCCTACGAGCAGTACTTC. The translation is CASRDQLGNSYEQYF.